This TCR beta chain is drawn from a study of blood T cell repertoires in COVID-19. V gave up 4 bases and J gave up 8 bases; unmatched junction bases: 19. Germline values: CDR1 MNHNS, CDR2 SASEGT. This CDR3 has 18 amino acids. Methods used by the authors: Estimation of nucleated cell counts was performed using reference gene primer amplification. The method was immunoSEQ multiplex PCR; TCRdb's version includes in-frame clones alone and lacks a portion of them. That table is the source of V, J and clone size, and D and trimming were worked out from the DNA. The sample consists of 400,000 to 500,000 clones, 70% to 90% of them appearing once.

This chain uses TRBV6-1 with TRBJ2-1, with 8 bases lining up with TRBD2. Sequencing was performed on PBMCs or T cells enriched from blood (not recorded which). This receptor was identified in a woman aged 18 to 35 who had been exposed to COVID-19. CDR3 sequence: CASSGRPPMSGSKYEQFF. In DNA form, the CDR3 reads TGTGCCAGCAGTGGTCGCCCTCCGATGAGCGGGAGTAAGTATGAGCAGTTCTTC.